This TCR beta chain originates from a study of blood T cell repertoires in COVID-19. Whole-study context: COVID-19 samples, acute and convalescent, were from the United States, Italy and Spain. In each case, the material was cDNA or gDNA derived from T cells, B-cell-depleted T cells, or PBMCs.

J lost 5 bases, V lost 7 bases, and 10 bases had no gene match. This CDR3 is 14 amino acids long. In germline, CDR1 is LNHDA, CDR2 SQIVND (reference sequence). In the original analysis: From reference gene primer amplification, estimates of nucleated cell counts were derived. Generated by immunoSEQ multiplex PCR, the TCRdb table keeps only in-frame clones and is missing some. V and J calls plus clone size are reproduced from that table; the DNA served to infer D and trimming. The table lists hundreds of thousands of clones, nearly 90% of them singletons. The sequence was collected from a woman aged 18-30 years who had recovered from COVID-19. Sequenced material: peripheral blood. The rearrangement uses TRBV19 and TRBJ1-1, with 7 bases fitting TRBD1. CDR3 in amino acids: CASTQTGQVTEAFF. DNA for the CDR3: TGTGCCAGTACCCAGACAGGGCAGGTTACTGAAGCTTTCTTT.